This TCR beta chain was captured by sequencing in a study of blood T cell repertoires in COVID-19. In the study overall: Sources were T cells, B-cell-depleted T cells, or PBMCs; the material itself was cDNA or gDNA.

This CDR3 contains 12 residues. Germline CDR1 and CDR2: SNHLY and FYNNEI. Trimming pared 11 bases from V and 0 bases from J, leaving 11 bases between. Original processing methods: Amplification from reference gene primers served as the basis for estimated nucleated cell counts. Method: immunoSEQ multiplex PCR; TCRdb's copy keeps in-frame clones and lacks some. V, J and clone size reflect that table, while D and trimming were determined from the DNA. The sample records some 110,000 clones, around 86% being singletons. The specimen was peripheral blood. The chain has TRBV2 and TRBJ2-7; TRBD1 is a possible D gene (6 bases). This sequence was found in a human donor in a cohort sampled during active COVID-19. The CDR3 DNA follows: TGTGCCGGGAGACAGGACTCCTACGAGCAGTACTTC. This gives the protein CAGRQDSYEQYF. Looking up the rest from reference TRBV2 and TRBJ2-7 gives the full variable domain: EPEVTQTPSHQVTQMGQEVILRCVPISNHLYFYWYRQILGQKVEFLVSFYNNEISEKSEIFDDQFSVERPDGSNFTLKIRSTKLEDSAMYFCAGRQDSYEQYFGPGTRLTVT.